These 28 T cell receptor beta chains share one sample of origin, sequenced in a study of OX40 agonist ivuxolimab in advanced cancers. Method: immunoSEQ multiplex PCR; TCRdb's copy keeps in-frame clones and lacks some. The sample has about 80,000 clones, roughly 87% seen once. Sequenced here: CD4+ or CD8+ T cells sorted from blood, sampled in a trial of the OX40 agonist ivuxolimab. These receptors all stem from an adult with an advanced solid tumor such as melanoma, head and neck, liver or kidney cancer.

This sequence joins TRBV9 and TRBJ2-3, with D possibly TRBD1 on 6 matching bases. Germline CDR1 is SGDLS and CDR2 is YYNGEE. Trimming left V 0 bases short and J 9 bases short, with 32 bases between. The CDR3 is 20 residues long. The DNA for the CDR3 is TGTGCCAGCAGCGTAGGGGGGACATCCCTGGGAGTAAGCCCTCTCGGCACGCAGTATTTT. Its translation: CASSVGGTSLGVSPLGTQYF.

The chain has TRBV6-5 and TRBJ1-5; D is unresolved. From germline, CDR1 is MNHEY and CDR2 SVGAGI. V lost 7 bases and J lost 4, with 8 bases in between. This CDR3 has 12 residues. CDR3 protein: CASNHPNQPQHF. In DNA form, the CDR3 reads TGTGCCAGCAATCACCCAAATCAGCCCCAGCATTTT.

The chain couples TRBV29-1 to TRBJ2-7; D uncertain. The CDR3 runs to 13 residues. The germline V gene encodes CDR1 SQVTM and CDR2 ANQGSEA. Trimming removed 4 bases at V and 0 bases at J, with 10 bases between. CDR3 sequence (DNA): TGCAGCGTTGTGAACACCAACTCCTACGAGCAGTACTTC. It codes for CSVVNTNSYEQYF.

This chain joins TRBV28 and TRBJ1-2; D is unresolved. This CDR3 is 12 amino acids long. V was trimmed by 4 bases and J by 8 bases, leaving 11 bases between them. Germline lookup yields CDR1 MDHEN and CDR2 SYDVKM. The CDR3 nucleotides are TGTGCCAGCAGTTCTAAGGGTGGCGGCTACACCTTC. Encoded protein: CASSSKGGGYTF.

The chain links TRBV10-3 to TRBJ2-7; 13 bases match TRBD2. Germline V gene lookup returns CDR1 ENHRY and CDR2 SYGVKD. J was trimmed by 4 bases and V by 2 bases; bases with no gene match: 2. This CDR3 comprises 15 residues. The DNA for the CDR3 is TGTGCCATCAGTGAGCGGGGACTAGCGGGGTACGAGCAGTACTTC. Its protein product is CAISERGLAGYEQYF.

This clone was detected only a few times. The rearrangement links TRBV1 to TRBJ2-3; the DNA was not compared with TRBD2, the D call given in the table. TRBV1 is recorded as a pseudogene. The CDR3 loop spans 20 amino acids. The CDR3 reads CTSSRQDPREGLYCTDTQYF. In DNA form, the CDR3 reads TGCACCAGCAGCAGGCAAGATCCTCGGGAGGGCCTTTATTGCACAGATACGCAGTATTTT.

The CDR3 loop is CASSPVGRQEQFF. In nucleotides, the CDR3 is TGTGCCAGCAGTCCCGTAGGCCGGCAGGAGCAGTTCTTC. V and J are TRBV28 and TRBJ2-1; unclear D gene. Trimming cost V 5 bases and J 10 bases, with 15 bases left between them. The CDR3 contains 13 residues. Germline CDR1 MDHEN, CDR2 SYDVKM.

This clone turned up a few times. This chain connects TRBV5-4 to TRBJ2-7; 7 bases map to TRBD1. CDR1 is SGHNT and CDR2 is YYREEE in the germline V gene (reference sequence). V was clipped by 4 bases and J by 6 bases; unmatched bases: 10. There are 14 residues in the CDR3. The CDR3 nucleotides are TGTGCCAGCAGCACGACAGGGAGATGGGGCGAGCAGTACTTC. Amino acids: CASSTTGRWGEQYF.

The genes are TRBV5-1 and TRBJ1-3; D may be TRBD1 (6 bases). The CDR3 runs 17 residues. Trimming cost V 0 bases and J 0 bases, with 13 bases left between them. Germline V gives CDR1 SGHRS, CDR2 YFSETQ. The CDR3 here is CASSLGTALRSGNTIYF. The CDR3 region has the DNA TGCGCCAGCAGCTTGGGGACAGCTCTACGCTCTGGAAACACCATATATTTT.

The chain has TRBV2 and TRBJ2-2; 11 bases map to TRBD2. Germline CDR1 reads SNHLY; CDR2 reads FYNNEI. The CDR3 has 16 residues. V trimming: 6 bases; J trimming: 1 base; junction bases outside the gene matches: 4. The DNA for the CDR3 is TGTGCCAGCAGGCTTGGGACTAGCGGGAACACCGGGGAGCTGTTTTTT. Protein product: CASRLGTSGNTGELFF.

The rearrangement links TRBV5-1 to TRBJ2-2, with 8 bases matching TRBD1. CDR1 is SGHRS and CDR2 is YFSETQ in the germline V gene. The V gene end was trimmed by 4 bases and the J gene end by 1 base; junction bases not matched to a gene: 9. The CDR3 runs to 17 residues. The CDR3 DNA reads TGCGCCAGCAGCCTAACAAGGACAGGGAAGAACACCGGGGAGCTGTTTTTT. This encodes CASSLTRTGKNTGELFF.

This chain joins TRBV11-3 and TRBJ1-1; no clear D gene. The CDR3 consists of 13 residues. Germline values: CDR1 SGHNT, CDR2 YENEEA. Trimming took off 2 bases at V and 0 bases at J, with 4 bases between the two ends. In nucleotides, the CDR3 is TGTGCCAGCAGCTTACCCATGAACACTGAAGCTTTCTTT. Protein sequence: CASSLPMNTEAFF.

The chain uses TRBV19 and TRBJ2-7, with D perhaps given as TRBD1 or TRBD2 (5 bases each). Trimming left V 9 bases short and J 7 bases short, with 19 bases between. The germline V gene has CDR1 LNHDA and CDR2 SQIVND (reference sequence). This CDR3 contains 13 residues. DNA for the CDR3: TGTGCCAGAAAGGGGCCACCCTCGGGGGAGCAGTACTTC. As protein: CARKGPPSGEQYF.

V usage is TRBV18 and J usage is TRBJ1-4; a weak D match, TRBD1 (6 bases). V gave up 1 base and J gave up 7 bases, with 16 bases separating them. CDR1 KGHSH and CDR2 LQKENI come from the germline V gene. This CDR3 spans 16 amino acids. The CDR3 loop reads CASSPLSGGAGEKLFF. In DNA form, the CDR3 reads TGTGCCAGCTCACCACTGTCGGGGGGCGCGGGTGAAAAACTGTTTTTT.

The table lists this clone with a few counts. The chain joins TRBV4-2 to TRBJ1-5; no reliable D call. Germline lookup yields CDR1 LGHNA and CDR2 YNFKEQ. V was clipped by 4 bases and J by 1 base, with 14 bases between them. The CDR3 is 16 residues long. CDR3 amino acids: CASSPTLGQSNQPQHF. The CDR3 DNA sequence: TGTGCCAGCAGCCCGACTTTAGGGCAGAGCAATCAGCCCCAGCATTTT.

The rearrangement uses TRBV5-6 and TRBJ2-7; D is unclear. This CDR3 region has 14 residues. Trimming shortened V by 2 bases and J by 6 bases, and 15 bases separated the two germline ends. Germline V gene lookup returns CDR1 SGHDT and CDR2 YYEEEE. CDR3 in DNA: TGTGCCAGCAGCTTATACACAGCCCTCGGCGAGCAGTACTTC. This translates into CASSLYTALGEQYF. The full variable domain, completed using reference TRBV5-6 and TRBJ2-7, is DAGVTQSPTHLIKTRGQQVTLRCSPKSGHDTVSWYQQALGQGPQFIFQYYEEEERQRGNFPDRFSGHQFPNYSSELNVNALLLGDSALYLCASSLYTALGEQYFGPGTRLTVT.

V gene TRBV10-3 combines with J gene TRBJ2-5; 8 bases agree with TRBD1. This CDR3 contains 15 residues. The ends lost 2 bases at V and 3 bases at J; junction bases unmatched: 5. The germline CDR1 and CDR2 sequences are ENHRY and SYGVKD. The CDR3 loop reads CAISEGLTGEETQYF. The CDR3, as DNA: TGTGCCATCAGTGAGGGCTTGACAGGGGAAGAGACCCAGTACTTC.

The CDR3 protein is CASSVGQGVTQYF. CDR3 coding DNA: TGTGCCAGCAGCGTCGGACAGGGGGTGACCCAGTACTTC. The genes are TRBV2 and TRBJ2-5; TRBD1 aligns across 10 bases. Germline loops: CDR1 SNHLY, CDR2 FYNNEI. V shed 6 bases and J 7 bases; nucleotides not matched to a gene: 5. The CDR3 covers 13 residues.

V and J are TRBV7-7 and TRBJ2-5; 9 bases are shared with TRBD2. Per the germline V gene, CDR1 is SSHAT and CDR2 is FNYEAQ (reference sequence). The J segment lost 2 bases and the V segment lost 5 bases, leaving 6 bases of the junction unmatched. The length of the CDR3 is 15 residues. CDR3 in DNA: TGTGCCAGCAGCCGCGAGCTAGCGGGGCAAGAGACCCAGTACTTC. It codes for CASSRELAGQETQYF. The entire variable domain, with the rest obtained from reference TRBV7-7 and TRBJ2-5, is as follows: GAGVSQSPRYKVTKRGQDVTLRCDPISSHATLYWYQQALGQGPEFLTYFNYEAQPDKSGLPSDRFSAERPEGSISTLTIQRTEQRDSAMYRCASSRELAGQETQYFGPGTRLLVL.

The V gene is TRBV28, the J gene TRBJ1-3, with D possibly TRBD1 on 6 matching bases. In germline, CDR1 is MDHEN, CDR2 SYDVKM. Trimming took 7 bases from V and 4 from J, leaving 17 bases between them. There are 15 residues in the CDR3. The CDR3 sequence is CASTLTGGTGNTIYF. DNA for the CDR3: TGTGCCAGCACCCTGACGGGGGGGACAGGAAACACCATATATTTT.

The V call is TRBV10-3, the J call TRBJ1-5; maybe TRBD1 (5 bases). Trimming pared 1 base from V and 2 bases from J, leaving 6 bases between. In germline, CDR1 is ENHRY, CDR2 SYGVKD. The CDR3 is 14 amino acids. The CDR3 is CAISELQGNQPQHF. CDR3 nucleotides: TGTGCCATCAGTGAGTTACAGGGCAATCAGCCCCAGCATTTT.

V usage is TRBV28 and J usage is TRBJ1-5, with a weak D call TRBD1 (5 bases). This CDR3 has 14 amino acids. Trimming left V 5 bases short and J 7 bases short, with 15 bases between. In germline, CDR1 is MDHEN, CDR2 SYDVKM. In nucleotides, the CDR3 is TGTGCCAGCAGTACCCCACAGGTGAGGCAGCCCCAGCATTTT. Protein sequence: CASSTPQVRQPQHF.

This clone was observed a few times. The CDR3 DNA reads as TGTGCCAGCAGCTTAGCGGTGTCCGGAGTCGCCCTCCGGGGAGCTTTCTTT. Its protein is CASSLAVSGVALRGAFF. The chain joins TRBV7-9 to TRBJ1-1, with no clear D. Germline V gene sequence: CDR1 SEHNR, CDR2 FQNEAQ (reference sequence). The V and J ends lost 0 bases and 10 bases respectively, with 24 bases between them. The CDR3 covers 17 residues.

V gene TRBV11-2 combines with J gene TRBJ2-5, with 10 bases identical to TRBD2. Trimming removed 0 bases from V and 5 bases from J; junction bases left unmatched: 12. This CDR3 is 18 amino acids long. Looked up from germline, CDR1 is SGHAT and CDR2 is FQNNGV. CDR3 protein: CASSLEWRTSGSGETQYF. The CDR3 DNA sequence: TGTGCCAGCAGCTTAGAGTGGCGGACTAGCGGAAGTGGGGAGACCCAGTACTTC.

The rearrangement links TRBV7-2 to TRBJ1-5; a weak D match, TRBD1 (5 bases). V was trimmed by 4 bases and J by 0 bases, leaving 10 bases between them. Germline CDR1 SGHTA, CDR2 FQGNSA. The CDR3 is made up of 15 amino acids. The CDR3 DNA reads as TGTGCCAGCAGCTCCCGTGGGGGTAGCAATCAGCCCCAGCATTTT. Its protein product is CASSSRGGSNQPQHF.

The chain has TRBV6-1 and TRBJ1-4; 7 nucleotides match TRBD1. The germline CDR1 and CDR2 sequences are MNHNS and SASEGT. This CDR3 spans 15 amino acids. Trimming removed 4 bases from V and 6 bases from J; junction bases left unmatched: 8. DNA for the CDR3: TGTGCCAGCAGTGTCAGACAGGGAGGAGATGAAAAACTGTTTTTT. Translated, it gives CASSVRQGGDEKLFF.

In its sample, this clone was seen once. The chain is built from TRBV7-9 and TRBJ1-3; D is ambiguous. Germline V CDR1 and CDR2: SEHNR, FQNEAQ (reference sequence). This CDR3 has 12 amino acids. V was trimmed by 3 bases and J by 4 bases, leaving 4 bases between them. This CDR3 reads CASSFAGNTIYF. CDR3 DNA sequence: TGTGCCAGCAGCTTTGCGGGAAACACCATATATTTT.

This clone appeared once. The rearrangement uses TRBV5-6 and TRBJ1-1, with D unclear. The CDR3 consists of 12 residues. The ends were cut back, 4 bases at V and 5 bases at J, with 9 bases in the middle. Germline values: CDR1 SGHDT, CDR2 YYEEEE. CDR3 sequence: CASSMPQTEAFF. For the CDR3, the DNA is TGTGCCAGCAGCATGCCCCAAACTGAAGCTTTCTTT. Drawing the rest from reference TRBV5-6 and TRBJ1-1, the complete variable domain is DAGVTQSPTHLIKTRGQQVTLRCSPKSGHDTVSWYQQALGQGPQFIFQYYEEEERQRGNFPDRFSGHQFPNYSSELNVNALLLGDSALYLCASSMPQTEAFFGQGTRLTVV.